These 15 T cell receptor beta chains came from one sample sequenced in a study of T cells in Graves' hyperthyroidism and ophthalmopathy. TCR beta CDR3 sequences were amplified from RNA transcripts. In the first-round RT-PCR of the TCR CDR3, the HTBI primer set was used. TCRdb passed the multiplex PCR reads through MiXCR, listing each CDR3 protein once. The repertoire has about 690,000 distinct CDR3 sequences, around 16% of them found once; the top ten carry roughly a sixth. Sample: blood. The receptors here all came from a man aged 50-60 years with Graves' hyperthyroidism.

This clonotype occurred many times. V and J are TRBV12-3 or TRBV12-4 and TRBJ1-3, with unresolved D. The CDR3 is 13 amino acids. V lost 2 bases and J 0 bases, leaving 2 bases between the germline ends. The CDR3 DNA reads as TGTGCCAGCAGTTTATTCTCTGGAAACACCATATATTTT. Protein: CASSLFSGNTIYF.

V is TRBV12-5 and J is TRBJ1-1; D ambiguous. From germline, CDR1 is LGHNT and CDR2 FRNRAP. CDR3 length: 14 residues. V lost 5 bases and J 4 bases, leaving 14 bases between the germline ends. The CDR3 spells CASGPAPEGTEAFF. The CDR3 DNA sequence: TGTGCTAGTGGTCCTGCCCCCGAGGGCACTGAAGCTTTCTTT.

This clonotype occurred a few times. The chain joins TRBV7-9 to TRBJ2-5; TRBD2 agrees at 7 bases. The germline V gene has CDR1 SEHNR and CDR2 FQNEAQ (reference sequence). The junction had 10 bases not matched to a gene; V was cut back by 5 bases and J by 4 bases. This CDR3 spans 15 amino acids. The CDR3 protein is CASSRERPGGETQYF. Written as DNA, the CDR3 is TGTGCCAGCAGCCGGGAACGTCCGGGAGGAGAGACCCAGTACTTC.

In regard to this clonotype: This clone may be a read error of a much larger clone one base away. The CDR3 is CSARELPDRVIEAFF. The DNA for the CDR3 is TGCAGTGCTAGAGAGCTCCCGGACAGGGTCATTGAAGCTTTCTTT. V and J are TRBV20-1 and TRBJ1-1; 8 bases map to TRBD1. The CDR3 runs to 15 residues. The V and J ends lost 0 bases and 7 bases, in that order; junction bases with no gene match: 10. In germline, CDR1 is DFQATT, CDR2 SNEGSKA (reference sequence).

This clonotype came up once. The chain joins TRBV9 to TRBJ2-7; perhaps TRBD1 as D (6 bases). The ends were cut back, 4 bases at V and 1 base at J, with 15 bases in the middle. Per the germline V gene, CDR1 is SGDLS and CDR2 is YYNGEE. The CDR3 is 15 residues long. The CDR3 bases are TGTGCCAGCAGCCCTTCAGGGGTTCGGTCCTACGAGCAGTACTTC. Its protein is CASSPSGVRSYEQYF.

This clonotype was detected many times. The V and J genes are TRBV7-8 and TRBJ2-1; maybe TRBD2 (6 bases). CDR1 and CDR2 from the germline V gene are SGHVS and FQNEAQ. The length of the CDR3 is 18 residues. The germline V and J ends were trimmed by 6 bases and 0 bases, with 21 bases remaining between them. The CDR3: CASRPRVSGSRSYNEQFF. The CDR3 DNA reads TGTGCCAGCAGACCCCGCGTATCCGGGAGCCGCTCCTACAATGAGCAGTTCTTC.

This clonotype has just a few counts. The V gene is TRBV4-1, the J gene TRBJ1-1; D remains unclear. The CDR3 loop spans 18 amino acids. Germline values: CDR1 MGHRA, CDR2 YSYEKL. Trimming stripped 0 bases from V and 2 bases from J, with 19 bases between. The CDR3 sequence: CASSQDQRPVLLNTEAFF. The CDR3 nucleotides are TGCGCCAGCAGCCAAGATCAGCGACCCGTCTTGCTTAACACTGAAGCTTTCTTT.

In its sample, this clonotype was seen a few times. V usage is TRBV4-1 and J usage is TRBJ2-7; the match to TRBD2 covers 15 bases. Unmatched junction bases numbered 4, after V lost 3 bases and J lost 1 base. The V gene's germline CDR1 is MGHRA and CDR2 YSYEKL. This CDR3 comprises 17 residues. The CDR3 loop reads CASSQGLAGGISYEQYF. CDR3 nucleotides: TGCGCCAGCAGCCAGGGACTAGCGGGAGGCATTTCCTACGAGCAGTACTTC.

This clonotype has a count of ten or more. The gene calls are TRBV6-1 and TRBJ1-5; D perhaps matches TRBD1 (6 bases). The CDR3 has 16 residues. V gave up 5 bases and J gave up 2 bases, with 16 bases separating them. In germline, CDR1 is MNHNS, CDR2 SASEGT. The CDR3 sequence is CASSLVGGAGNQPQHF. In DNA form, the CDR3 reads TGTGCCAGCAGTCTGGTGGGGGGCGCCGGCAATCAGCCCCAGCATTTT.

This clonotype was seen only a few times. In DNA form, the CDR3 reads TGCGCCAGCAGCTTGCAAGGATCCGGCAATCAGCCCCAGCATTTT. Translation gives CASSLQGSGNQPQHF. The chain joins TRBV5-1 to TRBJ1-5; D is unresolved. The CDR3 totals 15 residues. Germline values: CDR1 SGHRS, CDR2 YFSETQ. V was clipped by 1 base and J by 2 bases, with 10 bases between them.

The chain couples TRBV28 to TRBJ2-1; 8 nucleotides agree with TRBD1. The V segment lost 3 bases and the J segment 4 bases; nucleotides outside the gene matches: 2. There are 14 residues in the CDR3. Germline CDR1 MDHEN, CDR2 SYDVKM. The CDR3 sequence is CASSLDRVYNEQFF. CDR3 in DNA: TGTGCCAGCAGTTTGGACAGGGTATACAATGAGCAGTTCTTC. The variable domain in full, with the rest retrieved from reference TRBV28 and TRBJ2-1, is DVKVTQSSRYLVKRTGEKVFLECVQDMDHENMFWYRQDPGLGLRLIYFSYDVKMKEKGDIPEGYSVSREKKERFSLILESASTNQTSMYLCASSLDRVYNEQFFGPGTRLTVL.

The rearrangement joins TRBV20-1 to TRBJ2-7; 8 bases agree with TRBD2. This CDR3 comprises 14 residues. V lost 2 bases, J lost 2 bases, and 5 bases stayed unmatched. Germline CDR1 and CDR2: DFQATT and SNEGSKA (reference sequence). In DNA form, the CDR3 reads TGCAGTGCTAGACCGGCGGGAGGAACCTACGAGCAGTACTTC. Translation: CSARPAGGTYEQYF.

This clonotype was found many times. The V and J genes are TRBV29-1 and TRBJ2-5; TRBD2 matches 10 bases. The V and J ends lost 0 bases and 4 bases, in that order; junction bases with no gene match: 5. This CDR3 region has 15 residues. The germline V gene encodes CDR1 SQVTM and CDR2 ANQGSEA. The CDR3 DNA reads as TGCAGCGTTGAAGAGCAGCGGGAGGGCCGAGAGACCCAGTACTTC. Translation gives CSVEEQREGRETQYF. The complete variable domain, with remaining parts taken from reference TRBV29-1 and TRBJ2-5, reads SAVISQKPSRDICQRGTSLTIQCQVDSQVTMMFWYRQQPGQSLTLIATANQGSEATYESGFVIDKFPISRPNLTFSTLTVSNMSPEDSSIYLCSVEEQREGRETQYFGPGTRLLVL.

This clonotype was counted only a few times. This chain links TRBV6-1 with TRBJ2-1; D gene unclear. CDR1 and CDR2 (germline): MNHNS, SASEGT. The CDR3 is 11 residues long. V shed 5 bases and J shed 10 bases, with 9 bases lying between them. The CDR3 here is CASSKLGEQFF. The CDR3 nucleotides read TGTGCCAGCAGTAAACTGGGAGAGCAGTTCTTC.

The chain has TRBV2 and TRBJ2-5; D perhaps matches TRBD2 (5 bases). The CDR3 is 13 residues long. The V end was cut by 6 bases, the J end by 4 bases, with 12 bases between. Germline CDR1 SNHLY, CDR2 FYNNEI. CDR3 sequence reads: CASSQNLAETQYF. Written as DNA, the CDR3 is TGTGCCAGCAGCCAAAACCTAGCAGAGACCCAGTACTTC.